This T cell receptor beta chain is drawn from a study of somatic mutations in cytotoxic T cells in rheumatoid arthritis. Study overall: Patients gave 30 ml EDTA peripheral blood immediately after diagnosis, prior to starting treatment.

The CDR3 is 18 amino acids. Germline lookup yields CDR1 MGHRA and CDR2 YSYEKL. The V gene end was trimmed by 1 base and the J gene end by 7 bases; junction bases not matched to a gene: 10. A word on this clone: Its specificity is not known.

Some clones are missing from TCRdb's copy, which holds only in-frame ones; the method was immunoSEQ multiplex PCR. The sample holds roughly 13,000 clones, 75% to 80% seen once. Study results and limitations: Antigenic targets recognized by the expanded CD8+ clones remained undetermined.

V gene TRBV4-1 combines with J gene TRBJ2-1; 13 nucleotides align to TRBD2. The receptor was isolated from an adult with rheumatoid arthritis. The sequencing input was CD8+ T cells sorted from blood. CDR3 sequence: CASSQGGTGTSGINEQFF. The CDR3 DNA reads as TGCGCCAGCAGCCAAGGGGGAACCGGGACTAGCGGGATAAATGAGCAGTTCTTC.